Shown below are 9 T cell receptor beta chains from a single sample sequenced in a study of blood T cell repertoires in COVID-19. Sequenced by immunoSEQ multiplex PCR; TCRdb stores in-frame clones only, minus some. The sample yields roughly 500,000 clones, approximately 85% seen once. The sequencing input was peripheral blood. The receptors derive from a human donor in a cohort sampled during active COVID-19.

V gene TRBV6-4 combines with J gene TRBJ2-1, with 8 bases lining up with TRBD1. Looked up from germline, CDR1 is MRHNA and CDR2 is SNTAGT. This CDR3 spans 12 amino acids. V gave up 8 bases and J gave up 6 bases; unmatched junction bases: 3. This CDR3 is CASGQGTNEQFF. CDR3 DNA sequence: TGTGCCAGCGGACAGGGAACCAATGAGCAGTTCTTC.

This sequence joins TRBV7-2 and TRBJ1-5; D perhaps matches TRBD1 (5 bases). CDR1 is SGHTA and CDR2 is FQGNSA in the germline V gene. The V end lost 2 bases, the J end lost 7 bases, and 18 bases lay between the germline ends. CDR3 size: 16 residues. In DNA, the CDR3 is TGTGCCAGCAGCTTAAGGCAGGGATTAGTGGGACAGCCCCAGCATTTT. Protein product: CASSLRQGLVGQPQHF.

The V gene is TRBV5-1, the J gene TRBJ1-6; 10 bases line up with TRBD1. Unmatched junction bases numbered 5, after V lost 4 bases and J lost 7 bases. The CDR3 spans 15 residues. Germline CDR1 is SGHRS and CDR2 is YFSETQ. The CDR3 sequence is CASSTDRGRNSPLHF. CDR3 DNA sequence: TGCGCCAGCAGCACGGACAGGGGGAGAAATTCACCCCTCCACTTT. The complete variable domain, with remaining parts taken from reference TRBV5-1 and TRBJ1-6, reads KAGVTQTPRYLIKTRGQQVTLSCSPISGHRSVSWYQQTPGQGLQFLFEYFSETQRNKGNFPGRFSGRQFSNSRSEMNVSTLELGDSALYLCASSTDRGRNSPLHFGNGTRLTVT.

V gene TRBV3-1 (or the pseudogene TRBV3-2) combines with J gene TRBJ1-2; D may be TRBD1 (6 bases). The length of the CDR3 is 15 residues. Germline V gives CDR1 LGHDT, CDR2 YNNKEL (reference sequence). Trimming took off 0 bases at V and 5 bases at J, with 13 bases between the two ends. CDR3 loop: CASSQDPGALYGYTF. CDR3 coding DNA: TGTGCCAGCAGCCAAGATCCAGGGGCGCTATATGGCTACACCTTC.

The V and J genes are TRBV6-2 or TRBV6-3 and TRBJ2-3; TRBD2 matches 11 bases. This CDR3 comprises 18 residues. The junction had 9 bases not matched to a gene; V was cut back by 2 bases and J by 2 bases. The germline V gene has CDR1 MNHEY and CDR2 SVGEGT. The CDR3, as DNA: TGTGCCAGCAGTTACCCAAAACCGACTAGCGGGGCCACAGATACGCAGTATTTT. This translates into CASSYPKPTSGATDTQYF.

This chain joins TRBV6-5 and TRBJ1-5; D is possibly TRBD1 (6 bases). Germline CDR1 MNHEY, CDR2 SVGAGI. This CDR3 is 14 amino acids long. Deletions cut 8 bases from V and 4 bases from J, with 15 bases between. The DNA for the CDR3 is TGTGCCAGCCGTAATGGACAGATAAATCAGCCCCAGCATTTT. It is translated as CASRNGQINQPQHF.

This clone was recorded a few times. As DNA, the CDR3 is TGCGCCAGCAGCAGAGAAGCGGGAGGGAACACCGGGGAGCTGTTTTTT. Translated, it gives CASSREAGGNTGELFF. This chain connects TRBV5-1 to TRBJ2-2, with TRBD2 matching 9 bases. The CDR3 contains 16 residues. The germline V gene has CDR1 SGHRS and CDR2 YFSETQ. The V gene end was trimmed by 4 bases and the J gene end by 1 base; junction bases not matched to a gene: 5.

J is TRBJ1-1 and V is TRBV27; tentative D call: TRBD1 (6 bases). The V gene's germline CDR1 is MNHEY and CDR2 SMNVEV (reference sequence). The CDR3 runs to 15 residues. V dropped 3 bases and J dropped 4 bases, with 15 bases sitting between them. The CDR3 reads CASSFRQGSSTEAFF. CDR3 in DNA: TGTGCCAGCAGTTTTAGGCAGGGGTCGAGCACTGAAGCTTTCTTT.

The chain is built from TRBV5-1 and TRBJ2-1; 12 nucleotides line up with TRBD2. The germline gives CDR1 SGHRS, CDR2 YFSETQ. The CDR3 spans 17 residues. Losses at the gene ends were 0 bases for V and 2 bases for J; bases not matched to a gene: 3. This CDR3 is CASSLVPSGRAYNEQFF. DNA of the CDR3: TGCGCCAGCAGCTTGGTACCTAGCGGGAGGGCCTACAATGAGCAGTTCTTC.